The clone carrying this T cell receptor beta chain has a handful of counts. As yet, its antigen is unknown. The data belong to a study of T-cell memory formation after mild COVID-19. For the study at large: TCR clusters were largely donor specific.

UMIs and sample barcodes were carried by the TCR alpha and TCR beta cDNA libraries that 5'RACE produced using constant-segment primers. TCRdb used MiXCR to reprocess the 5' RACE reads, holding one entry per CDR3 protein. In the table there are around 370,000 distinct CDR3 sequences, under 25% of which are singletons. This CDR3 is 16 amino acids long. Between the trimmed V and J ends, which lost 3 bases and 7 bases, there was a span of 19 bases. The V gene's germline CDR1 is SNHLY and CDR2 FYNNEI. Study outcomes and limitations: Confirmation was lacking for SARS-CoV-2 specificity of second-wave clones that peaked on day 37. Pre-infection memory showed some responding clones, and this suggested that cross-reactive memory joined.

V gene TRBV2 combines with J gene TRBJ2-1; a weak D match, TRBD1 (5 bases). The sequenced material came from PBMCs or a T cell subset sorted from them (not recorded which). The receptor was isolated from an adult woman who had mild COVID-19 (a few samples of this study predate the infection). Cell type and time point are not known. Here the CDR3 reads CASSDLGQGLMNEQFF. The CDR3 DNA sequence: TGTGCCAGCAGTGATCTGGGGCAGGGTTTAATGAATGAGCAGTTCTTC.